The 12 T cell receptor beta chains below all came from one sample that was sequenced in a study of identical twins (dated by TCRdb to the mid-2010s). Library preparation employed 5' RACE. Sequencing was carried out with an Illumina HiSeq 2000. TCRdb trimmed public reads at Q25 via fastp, called clones via MiXCR and kept in-frame beta chains. Each entry merges the rows of one CDR3 protein and shows their most common DNA and genes. In all, the sample holds 230,000 or so distinct CDR3 sequences, and 6.5% to 9.5% of those were seen once. Less than 4% of the sample is taken by the ten largest. These data also featured in a second study, about yellow fever vaccine responses in identical twins.

The sequencing sample was made of CD8+ T cells sorted from blood. Receptor source: a woman between 18 and 29 years old in good health.

The sample holds a few counts of this clonotype. The chain carries TRBV9 and TRBJ2-3, with 7 bases identical to TRBD1. Germline lookup yields CDR1 SGDLS and CDR2 YYNGEE. CDR3 length equals 15 residues. V shed 0 bases, J shed 2 bases, and the junction held 3 bases outside the gene matches. The CDR3 is CASSVDQGVTDTQYF. Written as DNA, the CDR3 is TGTGCCAGCAGCGTAGATCAGGGGGTCACAGATACGCAGTATTTT.

This chain connects TRBV10-3 to TRBJ2-5, with 8 bases identical to TRBD2. After removal of 11 bases from V and 5 bases from J, the junction contained 7 bases not matched to a gene. CDR1 and CDR2 (germline): ENHRY, SYGVKD. The CDR3 runs to 12 residues. The CDR3 region has the DNA TGTGCCGCCCGGACTAGCAAGGAGACCCAGTACTTC. This codes for CAARTSKETQYF.

This clonotype came up many times. This chain joins TRBV29-1 and TRBJ2-2, with unresolved D. The V gene lost 4 bases and the J gene lost 6 bases, with 9 bases spanning the gap. The CDR3 spans 12 residues. Germline V gene data show CDR1 as SQVTM and CDR2 as ANQGSEA. The CDR3 spells CSVVGSAGELFF. As DNA, the CDR3 is TGCAGCGTTGTAGGTTCGGCCGGGGAGCTGTTTTTT.

In the case of this clonotype: A read error is possible here, since a much larger clone lies one base away. This sequence joins TRBV6-5 and TRBJ2-7; D tentatively fits TRBD1 or TRBD2 (5 bases each). In germline, CDR1 is MNHEY, CDR2 SVGAGI. There are 13 residues in the CDR3. The germline V and J ends were trimmed by 0 bases and 5 bases, with 8 bases remaining between them. CDR3 sequence: CASSYSMGHEQYF. CDR3 nucleotide sequence: TGTGCCAGCAGTTACTCGATGGGACACGAGCAGTACTTC.

The V gene is TRBV20-1, the J gene TRBJ2-1; TRBD2 aligns across 7 bases. CDR1 and CDR2 (germline): DFQATT, SNEGSKA (reference sequence). Germline trimming cut 6 bases from V and 6 bases from J; bases unmatched to any gene: 17. This CDR3 comprises 16 residues. Written as DNA, the CDR3 is TGCAGTGCAGGTATAAGCGGGGCCCGCGGGAGCAATGAGCAGTTCTTC. Its translation: CSAGISGARGSNEQFF.

This chain links TRBV28 with TRBJ2-5, with 7 bases that match TRBD1. Trimming cost V 4 bases and J 2 bases; bases outside gene matches: 13. The CDR3 totals 17 residues. Germline V lookup: CDR1 MDHEN, CDR2 SYDVKM. The CDR3 DNA is TGTGCCAGCAGTTCCATGGACAGGAGATATCCTCAAGAGACCCAGTACTTC. Translated, it gives CASSSMDRRYPQETQYF.

J is TRBJ2-7 and V is TRBV9; D possibly corresponds to TRBD1 (6 bases). Trimming cost V 3 bases and J 2 bases, with 18 bases left between them. CDR1 and CDR2 from the germline V gene are SGDLS and YYNGEE. The CDR3 is made up of 16 amino acids. DNA for the CDR3: TGTGCCAGCAGCGGAGCCGTCCAGGGGAATCCCTACGAGCAGTACTTC. Its translation: CASSGAVQGNPYEQYF.

The sample holds many counts of this clonotype. J is TRBJ2-1 and V is TRBV4-1; 12 nucleotides align to TRBD2. The CDR3 runs 17 residues. CDR1 MGHRA and CDR2 YSYEKL come from the germline V gene. The junction had 9 bases not matched to a gene; V was cut back by 3 bases and J by 6 bases. CDR3 amino acids: CASSHVTTSGRVNEQFF. CDR3 sequence (DNA): TGCGCCAGCAGCCATGTCACGACTAGCGGGAGAGTCAATGAGCAGTTCTTC.

This clonotype was seen repeatedly, ten times or more. The rearrangement joins TRBV29-1 to TRBJ2-7, with a tentative D call TRBD1 (6 bases). Germline CDR1 SQVTM, CDR2 ANQGSEA. CDR3 length equals 14 residues. Trimming removed 1 base from V and 3 bases from J, with 13 bases in between. CDR3 sequence: CSVEGGGESYEQYF. Written as DNA, the CDR3 is TGCAGCGTTGAAGGAGGGGGAGAAAGCTACGAGCAGTACTTC.

The chain recombines TRBV7-9 with TRBJ1-3, with D possibly being TRBD1 (5 bases). CDR3 length equals 15 residues. V was cut by 6 bases and J by 2 bases, with 14 bases left in between. Germline V gene sequence: CDR1 SEHNR, CDR2 FQNEAQ (reference sequence). In DNA form, the CDR3 reads TGTGCCAGCAGTCCCGTCGCAGGGACTGGAAACACCATATATTTT. It codes for CASSPVAGTGNTIYF.

The gene calls are TRBV20-1 and TRBJ2-3; 7 nucleotides align to TRBD2. CDR3 size: 16 residues. After removal of 0 bases from V and 5 bases from J, the junction contained 11 bases not matched to a gene. In germline, CDR1 is DFQATT, CDR2 SNEGSKA (reference sequence). CDR3 DNA: TGCAGTGCTAGAGACGGGACTATGAGATTGGGAGATACGCAGTATTTT. Protein: CSARDGTMRLGDTQYF.

This clonotype was picked up many times. The chain carries TRBV4-3 and TRBJ2-2, with D maybe TRBD2 (6 bases). This CDR3 has 18 residues. V lost 2 bases to trimming and J lost 4 bases, with 20 bases between them. Germline assignment: CDR1 LGHNA and CDR2 YSLEER. CDR3 nucleotides: TGCGCCAGCAGCCAACGGAATTCTGGGGCGGGACCCACCGGGGAGCTGTTTTTT. Its protein is CASSQRNSGAGPTGELFF.